Listed here are 10 T cell receptor beta chains from one sample, sequenced in a study of cytomegalovirus exposure and HLA in healthy donors. The PCR was carried out with 60 Vbeta primers and 13 Jbeta primers. Assay used: immunoSEQ multiplex PCR; TCRdb lists only in-frame clones, some missing. The sample lists some 130,000 clones, about two thirds seen once, with about 2.6% in the top ten. The specimen sequenced was PBMCs. The receptors were gathered from a human donor in good health.

The V call is TRBV7-2, the J call TRBJ2-1, with a possible D match to TRBD2 (6 bases). V gave up 7 bases and J gave up 6 bases, with 19 bases separating them. The CDR3 length is 15 residues. From germline, CDR1 is SGHTA and CDR2 FQGNSA. The CDR3 reads CASIQLTSSGNEQFF. The CDR3 DNA reads TGTGCCAGCATCCAACTGACTAGTTCGGGCAATGAGCAGTTCTTC.

The rearrangement uses TRBV6-4 and TRBJ1-6, with D maybe TRBD1 (6 bases). The V gene's germline CDR1 is MRHNA and CDR2 SNTAGT. V was shortened by 6 bases and J by 5 bases, with 8 bases between the two germline ends. The CDR3 totals 13 residues. In DNA form, the CDR3 reads TGTGCCAGCAGCCGGACAGATAATTCACCCCTCCACTTT. As protein: CASSRTDNSPLHF.

A note on this clone: Other DNA sequences in the same sample also yield this CDR3. In nucleotides, the CDR3 is TGTGCCAGCAGTTATGTTCGCGGATCCTACAATGAGCAGTTCTTC. It yields the protein CASSYVRGSYNEQFF. The V call is TRBV6-5, the J call TRBJ2-1, with no clear D. V was pared by 3 bases and J by 1 base, with 10 bases between. The CDR3 has 15 residues. CDR1 and CDR2 (germline): MNHEY, SVGAGI.

This clone was observed once. The chain couples TRBV11-3 to TRBJ2-3; D gene unclear. The V and J ends lost 1 base and 8 bases respectively, with 13 bases between them. CDR1 and CDR2 (germline): SGHNT, YENEEA. The length of the CDR3 is 14 residues. CDR3 sequence reads: CASSLAPLDTTQYF. CDR3 DNA: TGTGCCAGCAGCTTAGCCCCACTTGACACTACGCAGTATTTT.

V gene TRBV9 combines with J gene TRBJ1-1, with a weak D call TRBD1 (5 bases). Germline-derived CDR1 and CDR2 are SGDLS and YYNGEE. This CDR3 region has 14 residues. V was clipped by 0 bases and J by 1 base, with 7 bases between them. CDR3 sequence: CASSVEGWNTEAFF. The CDR3 DNA follows: TGTGCCAGCAGCGTAGAGGGGTGGAACACTGAAGCTTTCTTT.

The chain recombines TRBV5-1 with TRBJ1-1; TRBD1 might be the D (5 bases). The CDR3 length is 16 residues. The ends were cut back, 0 bases at V and 11 bases at J, with 23 bases in the middle. From germline, CDR1 is SGHRS and CDR2 YFSETQ. CDR3 sequence: CASSLEDHGGSRRAFF. The CDR3 region has the DNA TGCGCCAGCAGCTTGGAAGATCACGGGGGGAGTCGGCGGGCTTTCTTT.

The chain joins TRBV4-2 to TRBJ1-3, with unresolved D. Trimming shortened V by 4 bases and J by 4 bases, and 8 bases separated the two germline ends. This CDR3 is built from 13 residues. Germline V lookup: CDR1 LGHNA, CDR2 YNFKEQ. This CDR3 is CASSPGEGNTIYF. Written as DNA, the CDR3 is TGTGCCAGCAGCCCCGGGGAGGGAAACACCATATATTTT.

V is TRBV7-9 and J is TRBJ1-2, with D tentatively TRBD1 (5 bases). This CDR3 comprises 15 residues. CDR1 is SEHNR, CDR2 FQNEAQ, per germline (reference sequence). Trimming removed 5 bases at V and 1 base at J, with 14 bases between. CDR3 DNA sequence: TGTGCCAGCAGCCCTGGACAATACTTTAACTATGGCTACACCTTC. Translation: CASSPGQYFNYGYTF. Based on the CDR3 plus reference TRBV7-9 and TRBJ1-2, the full variable domain is DTGVSQNPRHKITKRGQNVTFRCDPISEHNRLYWYRQTLGQGPEFLTYFQNEAQLEKSRLLSDRFSAERPKGSFSTLEIQRTEQGDSAMYLCASSPGQYFNYGYTFGSGTRLTVV.

This clone was detected a few times. J is TRBJ2-2 and V is TRBV28; TRBD2 agrees at 8 bases. The CDR3 has 16 residues. Germline CDR1 and CDR2: MDHEN and SYDVKM. V lost 4 bases to trimming and J lost 1 base; unmatched junction nucleotides: 5. The CDR3, as DNA: TGTGCCAGCAGTTCCCCTAGCGGGCTGAACACCGGGGAGCTGTTTTTT. It encodes CASSSPSGLNTGELFF.

The J gene is TRBJ2-1, the V gene TRBV29-1; weak D call: TRBD2 (5 bases). The length of the CDR3 is 15 residues. CDR1 and CDR2 from the germline V gene are SQVTM and ANQGSEA. V lost 4 bases to trimming and J lost 1 base, with 14 bases between them. CDR3 residues: CSVVYLRDSYNEQFF. CDR3 nucleotide sequence: TGCAGCGTTGTGTACCTTCGGGATTCCTACAATGAGCAGTTCTTC.